One and the same sample provided the 3 T cell receptor beta chains below, sequenced in a study of memory CD4+ T cells and cytomegalovirus serostatus. Single viable CD3+CD4+CD8-CD45RO+ cells were sorted as the memory CD4+ T cells. The data were produced by immunoSEQ multiplex PCR, yet TCRdb's version contains in-frame clones alone and is incomplete. The table shows under 65,000 clones, with about 73% occurring only once. What was sequenced was memory CD4+ T cells from blood. The source is an adult in good health and CMV-seronegative.

This chain connects TRBV7-9 to TRBJ1-1, with D tentatively TRBD1 (6 bases). Germline V gene data show CDR1 as SEHNR and CDR2 as FQNEAQ (reference sequence). This CDR3 has 13 residues. V was pared by 5 bases and J by 7 bases, with 14 bases between. The CDR3 sequence: CASSPQGGSEAFF. The CDR3 bases are TGTGCCAGCAGCCCACAGGGTGGTAGTGAAGCTTTCTTT.

The chain is built from TRBV28 and TRBJ1-4; tentatively, D is TRBD1 (6 bases). Germline CDR1 reads MDHEN; CDR2 reads SYDVKM. V was shortened by 4 bases and J by 6 bases, with 18 bases between the two germline ends. The CDR3 sequence is 16 residues long. CDR3 sequence reads: CASSSIAGTYYEKLFF. DNA of the CDR3: TGTGCCAGCAGTTCTATAGCCGGGACATACTATGAAAAACTGTTTTTT.

V usage is TRBV27 and J usage is TRBJ2-2, with 7 bases aligning to TRBD1. The germline V gene encodes CDR1 MNHEY and CDR2 SMNVEV (reference sequence). The CDR3 extends over 16 amino acids. Germline trimming cut 1 base from V and 0 bases from J; bases unmatched to any gene: 2. The DNA of the CDR3 is TGTGCCAGCAGTTTATTAGGGGGCACGAACACCGGGGAGCTGTTTTTT. It encodes CASSLLGGTNTGELFF.